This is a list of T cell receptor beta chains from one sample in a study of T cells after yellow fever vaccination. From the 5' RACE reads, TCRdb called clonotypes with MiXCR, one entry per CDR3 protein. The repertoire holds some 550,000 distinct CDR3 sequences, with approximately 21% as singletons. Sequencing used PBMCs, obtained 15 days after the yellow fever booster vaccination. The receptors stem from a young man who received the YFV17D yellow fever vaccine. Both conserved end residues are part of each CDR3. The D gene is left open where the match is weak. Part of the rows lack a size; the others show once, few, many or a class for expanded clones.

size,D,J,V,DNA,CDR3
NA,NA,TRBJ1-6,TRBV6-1,TGTGCCAGCAGTCTCCGGGACCGTGGGGATTCACCCCTCCACTTT,CASSLRDRGDSPLHF
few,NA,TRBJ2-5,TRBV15,TGTGCCACCAGCAGAGATGGACTTACCCAGTACTTC,CATSRDGLTQYF
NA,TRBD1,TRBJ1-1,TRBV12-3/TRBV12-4,TGTGCCAGCGGTACGGGCACAGGGGGTCACACTGAAGCTTTCTTT,CASGTGTGGHTEAFF
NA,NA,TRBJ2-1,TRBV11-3,TGTGCCAGCAGCTTAAAGGACGGCTACAATGAGCAGTTCTTC,CASSLKDGYNEQFF
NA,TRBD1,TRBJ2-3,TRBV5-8,TGTGCCAGCAGCTCCGGACAGGGGTTTGTTCTTACAGATACGCAGTATTTT,CASSSGQGFVLTDTQYF
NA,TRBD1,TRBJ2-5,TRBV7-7,TGTGCCAGCAGCCATCCGGGACAGGTTGAGACCCAGTACTTC,CASSHPGQVETQYF
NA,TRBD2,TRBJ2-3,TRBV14,TGTGCCAGCAGCCTCGGACTAGCGGGAAGGAATACGCAGTATTTT,CASSLGLAGRNTQYF
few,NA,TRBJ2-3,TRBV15,TGTGCCACCAGCGGCTCAGATACGCAGTATTTT,CATSGSDTQYF
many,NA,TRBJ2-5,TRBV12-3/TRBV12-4,TGTGCCAGCAGTCCGACAGTGGAAGAGACCCAGTACTTC,CASSPTVEETQYF
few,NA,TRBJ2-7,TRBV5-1,TGCGCCAGCAGCTTGGCCTGGGGGACCTACGAGCAGTACTTC,CASSLAWGTYEQYF
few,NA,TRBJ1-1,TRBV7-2,TGTGCCAGCAGCCCGGTAGCAGGGAACACTGAAGCTTTCTTT,CASSPVAGNTEAFF
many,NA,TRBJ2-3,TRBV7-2,TGTGCCAGCAGCCGCACAAGCACAGATACGCAGTATTTT,CASSRTSTDTQYF
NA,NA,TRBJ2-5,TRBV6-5,TGTGCCAGCAGTTACTCGGACTCCCATGGGGAGACCCAGTACTTC,CASSYSDSHGETQYF
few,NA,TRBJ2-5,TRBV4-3,TGCGCCAGCAGCCAAGGCCCCCTAGAGACCCAGTACTTC,CASSQGPLETQYF
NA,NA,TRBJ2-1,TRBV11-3,TGTGCCAGCAGCTATAGCCCCGCCAATGAGCAGTTCTTC,CASSYSPANEQFF
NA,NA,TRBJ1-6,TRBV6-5,TGTGCCAGCCTGGGCCCCAATTCACCCCTCCACTTT,CASLGPNSPLHF
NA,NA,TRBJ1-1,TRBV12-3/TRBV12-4,TGTGCCAGCAGTTCCCCGCTGGAATCGGAAGCTTTCTTT,CASSSPLESEAFF
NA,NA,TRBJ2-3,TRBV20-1,TGCAGTGCTGCTCCTACAGATACGCAGTATTTT,CSAAPTDTQYF
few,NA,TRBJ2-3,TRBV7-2,TGTGCCAGCAGCTTAGGTTGGCCAGACGGGGATACGCAGTATTTT,CASSLGWPDGDTQYF
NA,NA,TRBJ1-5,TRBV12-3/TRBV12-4,TGTGCCAGCAGGCCCTCGGGGGGAGGCAATCAGCCCCAGCATTTT,CASRPSGGGNQPQHF
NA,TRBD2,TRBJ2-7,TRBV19,TGTGCCAGTAGTATTCTAGCGGGAGAGCAGTACGAGCAGTACTTC,CASSILAGEQYEQYF
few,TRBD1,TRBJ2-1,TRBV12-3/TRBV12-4,TGTGCCAGCGGGACAGGGGGCGCCTACAATGAGCAGTTCTTC,CASGTGGAYNEQFF
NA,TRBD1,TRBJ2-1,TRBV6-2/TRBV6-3,TGTGCCAGCAGTCAACAGGGGGCTGGGGATGAGCAGTTCTTC,CASSQQGAGDEQFF
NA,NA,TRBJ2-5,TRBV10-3,TGTGCCATCAGCGACCCAGGGAGACGGTCGGTGGAGACCCAGTACTTC,CAISDPGRRSVETQYF
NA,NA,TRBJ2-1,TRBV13,TGTGCCAGCAGCTCATACGCCAATGAGCAGTTCTTC,CASSSYANEQFF